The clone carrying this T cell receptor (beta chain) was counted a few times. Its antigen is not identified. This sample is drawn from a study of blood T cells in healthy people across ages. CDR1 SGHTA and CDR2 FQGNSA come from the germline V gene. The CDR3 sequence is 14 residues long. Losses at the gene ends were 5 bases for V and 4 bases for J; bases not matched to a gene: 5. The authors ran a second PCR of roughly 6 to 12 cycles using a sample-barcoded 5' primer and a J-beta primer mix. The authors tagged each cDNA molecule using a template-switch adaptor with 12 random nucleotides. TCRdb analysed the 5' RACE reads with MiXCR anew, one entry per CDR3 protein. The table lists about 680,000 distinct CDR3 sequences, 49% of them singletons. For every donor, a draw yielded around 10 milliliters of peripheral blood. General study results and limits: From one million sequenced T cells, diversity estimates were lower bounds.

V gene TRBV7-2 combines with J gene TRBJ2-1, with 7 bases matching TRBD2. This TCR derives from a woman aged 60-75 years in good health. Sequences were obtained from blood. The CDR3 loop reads CASSPGGVYNEQFF. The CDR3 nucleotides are TGTGCCAGCAGCCCTGGGGGGGTATACAATGAGCAGTTCTTC.